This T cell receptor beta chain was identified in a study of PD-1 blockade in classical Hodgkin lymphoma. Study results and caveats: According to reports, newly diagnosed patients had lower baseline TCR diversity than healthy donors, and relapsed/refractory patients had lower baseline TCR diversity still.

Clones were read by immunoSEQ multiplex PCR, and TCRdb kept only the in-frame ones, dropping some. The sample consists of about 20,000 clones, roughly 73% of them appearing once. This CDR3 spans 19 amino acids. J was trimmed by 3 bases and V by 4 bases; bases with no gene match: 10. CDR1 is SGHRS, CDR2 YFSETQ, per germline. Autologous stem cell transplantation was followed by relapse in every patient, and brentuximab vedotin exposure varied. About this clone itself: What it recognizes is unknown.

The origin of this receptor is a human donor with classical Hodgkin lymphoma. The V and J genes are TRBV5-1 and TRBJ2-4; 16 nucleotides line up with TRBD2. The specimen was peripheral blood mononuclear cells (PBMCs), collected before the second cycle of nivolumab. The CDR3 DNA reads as TGCGCCAGCAGCCAAAATCCGGGACTAGCGGGAGGGGACAAAAACATTCAGTACTTC. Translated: CASSQNPGLAGGDKNIQYF.